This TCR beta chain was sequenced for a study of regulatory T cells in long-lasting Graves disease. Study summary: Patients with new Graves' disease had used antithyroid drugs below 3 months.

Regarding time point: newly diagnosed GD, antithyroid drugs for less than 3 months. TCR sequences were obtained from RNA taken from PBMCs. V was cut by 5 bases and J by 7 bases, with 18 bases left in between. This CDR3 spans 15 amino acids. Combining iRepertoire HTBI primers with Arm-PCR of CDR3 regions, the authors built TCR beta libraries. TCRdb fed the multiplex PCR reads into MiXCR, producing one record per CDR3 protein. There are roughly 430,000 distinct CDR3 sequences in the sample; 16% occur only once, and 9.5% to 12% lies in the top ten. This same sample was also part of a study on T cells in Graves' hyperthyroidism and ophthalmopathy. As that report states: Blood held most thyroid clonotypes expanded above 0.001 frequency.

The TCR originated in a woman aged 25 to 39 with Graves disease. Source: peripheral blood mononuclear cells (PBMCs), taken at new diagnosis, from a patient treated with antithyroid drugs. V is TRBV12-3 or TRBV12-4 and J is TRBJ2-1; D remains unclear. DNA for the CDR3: TGTGCCAGCAGTCCCTTTATCCGCCAGCTTAATGAGCAGTTCTTC. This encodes CASSPFIRQLNEQFF.